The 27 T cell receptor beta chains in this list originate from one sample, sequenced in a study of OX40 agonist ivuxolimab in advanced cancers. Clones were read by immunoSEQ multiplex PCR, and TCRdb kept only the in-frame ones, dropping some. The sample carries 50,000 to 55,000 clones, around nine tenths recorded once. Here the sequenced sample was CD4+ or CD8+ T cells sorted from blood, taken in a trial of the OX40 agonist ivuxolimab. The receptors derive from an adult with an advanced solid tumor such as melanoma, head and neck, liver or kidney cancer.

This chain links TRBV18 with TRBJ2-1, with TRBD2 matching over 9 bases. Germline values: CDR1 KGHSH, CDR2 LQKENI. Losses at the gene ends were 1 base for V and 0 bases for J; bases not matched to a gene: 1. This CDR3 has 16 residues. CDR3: CASSPRTSDSYNEQFF. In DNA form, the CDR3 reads TGTGCCAGCTCACCACGGACTAGCGACTCCTACAATGAGCAGTTCTTC.

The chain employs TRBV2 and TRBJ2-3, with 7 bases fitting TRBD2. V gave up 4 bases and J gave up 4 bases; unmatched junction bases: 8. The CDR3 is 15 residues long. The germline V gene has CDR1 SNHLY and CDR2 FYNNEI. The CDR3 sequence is CASSVNERGADTQYF. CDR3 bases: TGTGCCAGCAGTGTAAATGAGCGGGGTGCAGATACGCAGTATTTT. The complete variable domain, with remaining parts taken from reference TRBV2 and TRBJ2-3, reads EPEVTQTPSHQVTQMGQEVILRCVPISNHLYFYWYRQILGQKVEFLVSFYNNEISEKSEIFDDQFSVERPDGSNFTLKIRSTKLEDSAMYFCASSVNERGADTQYFGPGTRLTVL.

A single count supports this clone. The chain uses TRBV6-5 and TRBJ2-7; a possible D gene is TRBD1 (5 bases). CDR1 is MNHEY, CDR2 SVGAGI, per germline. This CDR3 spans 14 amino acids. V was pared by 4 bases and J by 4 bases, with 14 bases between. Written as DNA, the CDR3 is TGTGCCAGCAGTTCCCTACGTTCAGGGTACGAGCAGTACTTC. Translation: CASSSLRSGYEQYF.

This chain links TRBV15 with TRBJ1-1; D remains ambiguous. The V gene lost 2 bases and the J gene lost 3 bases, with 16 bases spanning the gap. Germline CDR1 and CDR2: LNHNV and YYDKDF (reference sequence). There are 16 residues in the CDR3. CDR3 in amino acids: CATSRLFSVRDTEAFF. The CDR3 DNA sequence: TGTGCCACCAGCAGACTCTTCTCCGTCCGGGACACTGAAGCTTTCTTT.

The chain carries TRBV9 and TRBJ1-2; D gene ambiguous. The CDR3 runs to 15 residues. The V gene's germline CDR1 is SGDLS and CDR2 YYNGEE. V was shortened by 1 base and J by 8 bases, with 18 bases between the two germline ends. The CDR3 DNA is TGTGCCAGCAGCGTACGGTCGACACCCGGCTCGGGCTACACCTTC. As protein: CASSVRSTPGSGYTF.

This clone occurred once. CDR3 protein: CASSMTSGRAVYEQYF. CDR3 sequence (DNA): TGTGCCAGCAGCATGACTAGCGGGAGGGCCGTTTACGAGCAGTACTTC. V usage is TRBV5-4 and J usage is TRBJ2-7; TRBD2 aligns across 14 bases. This CDR3 region has 16 residues. Germline V CDR1 and CDR2: SGHNT, YYREEE (reference sequence). J gave up 4 bases and V 4 bases, and 7 bases lay outside the gene matches.

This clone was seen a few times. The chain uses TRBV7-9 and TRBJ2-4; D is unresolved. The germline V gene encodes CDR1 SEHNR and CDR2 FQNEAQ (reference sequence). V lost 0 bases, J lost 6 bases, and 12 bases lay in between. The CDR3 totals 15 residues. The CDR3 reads CASSLAAPWGNIQYF. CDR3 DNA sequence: TGTGCCAGCAGCTTAGCCGCTCCCTGGGGAAACATTCAGTACTTC.

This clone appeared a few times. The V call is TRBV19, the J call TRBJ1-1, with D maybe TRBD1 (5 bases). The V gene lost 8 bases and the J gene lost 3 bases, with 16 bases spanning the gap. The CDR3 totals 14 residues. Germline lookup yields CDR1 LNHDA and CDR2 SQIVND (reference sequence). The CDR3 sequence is CASPQAGSDTEAFF. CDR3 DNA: TGTGCCAGTCCCCAGGCAGGGTCGGACACTGAAGCTTTCTTT.

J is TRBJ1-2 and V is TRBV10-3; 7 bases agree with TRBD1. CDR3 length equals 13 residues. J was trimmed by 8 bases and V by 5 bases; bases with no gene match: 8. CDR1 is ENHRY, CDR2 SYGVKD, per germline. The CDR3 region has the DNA TGTGCCATCAGTACCGGGACAGAAGGCGGCTACACCTTC. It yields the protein CAISTGTEGGYTF.

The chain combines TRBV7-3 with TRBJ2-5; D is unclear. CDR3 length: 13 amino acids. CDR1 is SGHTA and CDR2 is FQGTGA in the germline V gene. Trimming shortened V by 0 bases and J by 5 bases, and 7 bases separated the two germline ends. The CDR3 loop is CASSLTPQETQYF. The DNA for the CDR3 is TGTGCCAGCAGCTTAACTCCACAGGAGACCCAGTACTTC.

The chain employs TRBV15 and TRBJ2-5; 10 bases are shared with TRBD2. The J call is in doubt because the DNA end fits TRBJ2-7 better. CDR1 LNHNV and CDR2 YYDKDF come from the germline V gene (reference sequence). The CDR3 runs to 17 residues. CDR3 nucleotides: TGTGCCACCAGCAGAGGGGGTGTTACTAGCGGGGCGTACGAGCAGTACTTC. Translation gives CATSRGGVTSGAYEQYF.

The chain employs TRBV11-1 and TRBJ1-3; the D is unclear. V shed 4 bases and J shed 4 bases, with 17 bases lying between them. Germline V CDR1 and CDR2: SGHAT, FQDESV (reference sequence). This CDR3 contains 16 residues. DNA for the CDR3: TGTGCCAGCAGCTCCCGGACCCACGGTATGGGAAACACCATATATTTT. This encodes CASSSRTHGMGNTIYF.

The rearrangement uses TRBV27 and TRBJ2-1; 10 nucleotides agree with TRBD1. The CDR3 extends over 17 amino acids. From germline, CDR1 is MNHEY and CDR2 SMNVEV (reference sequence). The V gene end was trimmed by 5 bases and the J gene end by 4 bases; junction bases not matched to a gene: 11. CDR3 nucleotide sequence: TGTGCCAGCAGTCCTACTCGGACAGGGGGGACATACAATGAGCAGTTCTTC. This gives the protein CASSPTRTGGTYNEQFF.

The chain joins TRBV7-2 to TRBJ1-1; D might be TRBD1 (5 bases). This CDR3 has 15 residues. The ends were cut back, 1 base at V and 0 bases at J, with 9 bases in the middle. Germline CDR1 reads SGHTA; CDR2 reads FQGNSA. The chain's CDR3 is CASSLGRTMNTEAFF. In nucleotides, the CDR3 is TGTGCCAGCAGCTTAGGGCGGACAATGAACACTGAAGCTTTCTTT.

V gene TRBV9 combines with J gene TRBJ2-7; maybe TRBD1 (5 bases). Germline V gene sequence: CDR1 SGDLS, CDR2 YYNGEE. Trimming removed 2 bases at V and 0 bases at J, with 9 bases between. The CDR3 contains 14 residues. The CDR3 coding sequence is TGTGCCAGCAGCGTCCAGGGTAGCTCCTACGAGCAGTACTTC. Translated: CASSVQGSSYEQYF. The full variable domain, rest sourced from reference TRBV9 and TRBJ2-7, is DSGVTQTPKHLITATGQRVTLRCSPRSGDLSVYWYQQSLDQGLQFLIQYYNGEERAKGNILERFSAQQFPDLHSELNLSSLELGDSALYFCASSVQGSSYEQYFGPGTRLTVT.

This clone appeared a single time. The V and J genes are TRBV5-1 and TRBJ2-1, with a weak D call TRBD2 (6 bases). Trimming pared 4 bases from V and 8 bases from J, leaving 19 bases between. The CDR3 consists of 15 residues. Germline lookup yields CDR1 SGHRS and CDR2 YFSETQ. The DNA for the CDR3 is TGCGCCAGCAGCCTTTCCGGGGGTAAGGGCGATGAGCAGTTCTTC. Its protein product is CASSLSGGKGDEQFF.

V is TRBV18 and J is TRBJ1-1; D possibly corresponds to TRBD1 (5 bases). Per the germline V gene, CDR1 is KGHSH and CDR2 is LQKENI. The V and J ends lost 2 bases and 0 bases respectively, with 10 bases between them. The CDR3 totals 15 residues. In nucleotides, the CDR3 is TGTGCCAGCTCACCAGGGGCGGCACTGAACACTGAAGCTTTCTTT. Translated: CASSPGAALNTEAFF.

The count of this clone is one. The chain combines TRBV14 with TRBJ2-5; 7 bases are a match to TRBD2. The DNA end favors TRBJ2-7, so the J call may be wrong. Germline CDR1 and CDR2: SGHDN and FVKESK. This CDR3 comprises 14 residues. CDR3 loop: CASSQSYGGGEQYF. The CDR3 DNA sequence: TGTGCCAGCAGCCAGTCCTACGGCGGGGGCGAGCAGTACTTC.

This chain's CDR3 is CASSLGRVQPQHF. CDR3 nucleotide sequence: TGTGCCAGCAGTTTAGGTAGGGTTCAGCCCCAGCATTTT. The chain has TRBV27 and TRBJ1-5; no definite D call. Trimming shortened V by 2 bases and J by 6 bases, and 8 bases separated the two germline ends. Per germline, CDR1 MNHEY and CDR2 SMNVEV (reference sequence). The CDR3 contains 13 residues.

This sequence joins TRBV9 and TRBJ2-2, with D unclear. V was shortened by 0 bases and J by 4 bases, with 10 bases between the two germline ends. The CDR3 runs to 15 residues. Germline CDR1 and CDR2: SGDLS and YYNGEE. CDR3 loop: CASSVASLLTGELFF. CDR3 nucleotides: TGTGCCAGCAGCGTAGCTAGTTTACTCACCGGGGAGCTGTTTTTT.

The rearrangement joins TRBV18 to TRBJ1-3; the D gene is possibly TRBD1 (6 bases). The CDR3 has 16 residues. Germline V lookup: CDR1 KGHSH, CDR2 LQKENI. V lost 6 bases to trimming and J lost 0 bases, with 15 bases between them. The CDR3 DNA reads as TGTGCCAGCTCGCCAGGGGACGGTCTCTCTGGAAACACCATATATTTT. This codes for CASSPGDGLSGNTIYF.

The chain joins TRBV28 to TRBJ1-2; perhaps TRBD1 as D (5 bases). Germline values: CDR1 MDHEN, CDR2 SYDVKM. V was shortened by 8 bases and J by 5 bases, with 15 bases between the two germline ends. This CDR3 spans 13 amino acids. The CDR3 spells CASGGGYRYGYTF. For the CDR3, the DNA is TGTGCCAGCGGCGGGGGGTATCGGTATGGCTACACCTTC.

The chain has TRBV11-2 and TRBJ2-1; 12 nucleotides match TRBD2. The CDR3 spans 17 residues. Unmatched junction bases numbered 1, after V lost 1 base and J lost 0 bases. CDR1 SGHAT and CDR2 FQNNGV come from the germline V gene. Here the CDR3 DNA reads TGTGCCAGCAGCTTAGGACTAGCGGGGGCCTCCTACAATGAGCAGTTCTTC. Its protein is CASSLGLAGASYNEQFF.

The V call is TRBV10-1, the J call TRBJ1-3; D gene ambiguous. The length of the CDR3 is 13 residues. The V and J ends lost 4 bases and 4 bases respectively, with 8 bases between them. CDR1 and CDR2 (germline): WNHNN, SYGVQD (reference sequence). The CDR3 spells CASSAAWGNTIYF. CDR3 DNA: TGCGCCAGCAGTGCGGCTTGGGGAAACACCATATATTTT.

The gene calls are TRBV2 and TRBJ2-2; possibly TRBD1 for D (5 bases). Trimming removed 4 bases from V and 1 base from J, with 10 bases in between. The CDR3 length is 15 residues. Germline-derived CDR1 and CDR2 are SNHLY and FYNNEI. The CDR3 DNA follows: TGTGCCAGCAGTGGACAGCTTAAGAACACCGGGGAGCTGTTTTTT. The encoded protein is CASSGQLKNTGELFF.

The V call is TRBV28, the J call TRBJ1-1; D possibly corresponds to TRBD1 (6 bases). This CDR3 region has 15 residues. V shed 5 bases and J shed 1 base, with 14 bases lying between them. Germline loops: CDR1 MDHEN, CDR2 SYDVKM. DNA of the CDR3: TGTGCCAGCAGTCCCTCCAAGGGACAGAACACTGAAGCTTTCTTT. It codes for CASSPSKGQNTEAFF.

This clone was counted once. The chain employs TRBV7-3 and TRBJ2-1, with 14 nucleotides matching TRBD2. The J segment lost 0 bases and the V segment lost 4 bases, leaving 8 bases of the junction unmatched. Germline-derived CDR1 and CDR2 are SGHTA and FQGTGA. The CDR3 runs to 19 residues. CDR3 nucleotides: TGTGCCAGCAGCTCCCGACTAGCGGGAGGGCCTAGCTCCTACAATGAGCAGTTCTTC. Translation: CASSSRLAGGPSSYNEQFF.